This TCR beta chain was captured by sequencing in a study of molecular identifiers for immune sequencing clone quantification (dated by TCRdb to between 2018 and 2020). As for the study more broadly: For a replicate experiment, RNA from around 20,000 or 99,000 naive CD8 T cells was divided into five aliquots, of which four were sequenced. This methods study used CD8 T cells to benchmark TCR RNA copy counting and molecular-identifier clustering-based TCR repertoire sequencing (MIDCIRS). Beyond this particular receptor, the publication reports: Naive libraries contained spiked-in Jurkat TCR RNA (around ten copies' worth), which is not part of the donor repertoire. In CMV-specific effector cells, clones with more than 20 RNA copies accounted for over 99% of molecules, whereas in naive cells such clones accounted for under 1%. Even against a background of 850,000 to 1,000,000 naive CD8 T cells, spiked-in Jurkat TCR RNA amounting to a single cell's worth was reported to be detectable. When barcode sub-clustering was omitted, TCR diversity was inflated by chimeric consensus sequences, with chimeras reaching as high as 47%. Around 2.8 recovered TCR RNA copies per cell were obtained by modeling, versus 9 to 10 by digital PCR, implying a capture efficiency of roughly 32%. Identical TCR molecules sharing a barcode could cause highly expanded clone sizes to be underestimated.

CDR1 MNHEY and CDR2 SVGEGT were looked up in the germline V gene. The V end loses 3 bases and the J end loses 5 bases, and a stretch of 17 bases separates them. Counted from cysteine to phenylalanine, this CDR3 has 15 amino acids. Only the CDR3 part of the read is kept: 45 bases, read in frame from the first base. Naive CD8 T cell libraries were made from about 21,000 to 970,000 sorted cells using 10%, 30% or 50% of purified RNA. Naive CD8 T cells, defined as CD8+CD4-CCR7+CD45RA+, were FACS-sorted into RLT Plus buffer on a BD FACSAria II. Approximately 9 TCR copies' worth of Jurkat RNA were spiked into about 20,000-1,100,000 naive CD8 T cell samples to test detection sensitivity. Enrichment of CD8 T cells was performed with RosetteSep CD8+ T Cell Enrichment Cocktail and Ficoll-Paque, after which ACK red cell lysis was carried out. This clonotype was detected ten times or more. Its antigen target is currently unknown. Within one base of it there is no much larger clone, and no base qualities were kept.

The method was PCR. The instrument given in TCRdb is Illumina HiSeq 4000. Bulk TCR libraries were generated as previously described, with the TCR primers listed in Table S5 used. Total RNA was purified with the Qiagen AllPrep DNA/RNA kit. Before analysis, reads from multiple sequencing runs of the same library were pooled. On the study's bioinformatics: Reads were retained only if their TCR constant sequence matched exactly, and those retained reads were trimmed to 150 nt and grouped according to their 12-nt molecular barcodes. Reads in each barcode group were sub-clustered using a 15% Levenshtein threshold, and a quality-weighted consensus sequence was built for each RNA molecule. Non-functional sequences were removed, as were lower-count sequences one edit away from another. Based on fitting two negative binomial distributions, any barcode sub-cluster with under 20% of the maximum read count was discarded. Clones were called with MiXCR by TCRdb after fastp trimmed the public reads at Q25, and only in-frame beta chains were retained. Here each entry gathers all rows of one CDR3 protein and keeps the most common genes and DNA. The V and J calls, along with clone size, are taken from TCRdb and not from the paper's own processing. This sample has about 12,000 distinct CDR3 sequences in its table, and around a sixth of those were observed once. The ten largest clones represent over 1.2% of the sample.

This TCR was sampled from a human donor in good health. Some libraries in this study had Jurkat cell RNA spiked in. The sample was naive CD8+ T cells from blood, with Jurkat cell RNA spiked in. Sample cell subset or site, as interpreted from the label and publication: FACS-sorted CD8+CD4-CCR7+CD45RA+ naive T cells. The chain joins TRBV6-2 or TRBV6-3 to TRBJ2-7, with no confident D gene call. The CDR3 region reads CASSYSSLVRHEQYF. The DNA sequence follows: TGTGCCAGCAGTTATTCGAGCCTCGTTCGACACGAGCAGTACTTC.